One sample yielded the 17 T cell receptor beta chains listed below, sequenced in a study of sequential checkpoint blockade in melanoma. Specified treatment: randomized to nivolumab then ipilimumab (arm A) or the reverse (arm B). Assay: immunoSEQ multiplex PCR; the TCRdb copy retains only in-frame clones and omits some. The profile shows around 9,100 clones, 71% of them singletons. Sequencing used CD8+ T cells sorted from blood (inferred from file names), obtained from a patient given nivolumab and ipilimumab in sequence. The receptors originated from a human donor with melanoma.

CDR3 loop: CASSKARRMGQGAPSNYGYTF. The DNA of the CDR3 is TGTGCCAGCAGCAAAGCGCGGCGGATGGGACAGGGTGCTCCCTCTAACTATGGCTACACCTTC. This chain uses TRBV21-1 with TRBJ1-2; the D segment call TRBD1 is taken from the table without a DNA check. TRBV21-1 has pseudogene status. The CDR3 spans 21 residues.

The J gene is TRBJ2-7, the V gene TRBV5-1, with 7 bases fitting TRBD1. V shed 5 bases and J 5 bases; nucleotides not matched to a gene: 16. Germline loops: CDR1 SGHRS, CDR2 YFSETQ. The CDR3 contains 16 residues. In DNA, the CDR3 is TGCGCCAGCAGTTCCGTCCCTTTCTCAGGGGGAAACGAGCAGTACTTC. Its protein product is CASSSVPFSGGNEQYF. Full variable domain (remainder filled in from reference TRBV5-1 and TRBJ2-7): KAGVTQTPRYLIKTRGQQVTLSCSPISGHRSVSWYQQTPGQGLQFLFEYFSETQRNKGNFPGRFSGRQFSNSRSEMNVSTLELGDSALYLCASSSVPFSGGNEQYFGPGTRLTVT.

The genes are TRBV4-1 and TRBJ2-1; a weak D match, TRBD2 (6 bases). The CDR3 covers 15 residues. Germline CDR1 is MGHRA and CDR2 is YSYEKL. Between the trimmed V and J ends, which lost 2 bases and 4 bases, there was a span of 12 bases. CDR3 protein: CASSQRGSDYNEQFF. In nucleotides, the CDR3 is TGCGCCAGCAGCCAACGGGGGTCGGATTACAATGAGCAGTTCTTC.

This clone appeared a few times. The chain employs TRBV2 and TRBJ2-7; D is possibly TRBD2 (6 bases). V lost 7 bases and J lost 0, with 19 bases in between. Germline V gene lookup returns CDR1 SNHLY and CDR2 FYNNEI. The CDR3 has 16 residues. CDR3 in DNA: TGTGCCAGCACCCCAAGACCCGCGGGAAGCTCCTACGAGCAGTACTTC. This codes for CASTPRPAGSSYEQYF.

The J gene is TRBJ1-2, the V gene TRBV7-2; weak D call: TRBD1 (5 bases). This CDR3 is 13 amino acids long. The germline V and J ends were trimmed by 5 bases and 6 bases, with 13 bases remaining between them. From germline, CDR1 is SGHTA and CDR2 FQGNSA. The CDR3 DNA follows: TGTGCCAGCAGCGTAGACAGATCCCATGGCTACACCTTC. Encoded protein: CASSVDRSHGYTF.

The gene calls are TRBV27 and TRBJ2-7, with D unresolved. The CDR3 consists of 11 residues. Between the trimmed V and J ends, which lost 4 bases and 4 bases, there was a span of 5 bases. From germline, CDR1 is MNHEY and CDR2 SMNVEV (reference sequence). The DNA for the CDR3 is TGTGCCAGCAGTTACCGGTACGAGCAGTACTTC. It codes for CASSYRYEQYF.

The gene calls are TRBV15 and TRBJ2-7; the match to TRBD2 covers 7 bases. Trimming removed 4 bases from V and 0 bases from J; junction bases left unmatched: 6. Germline V gene sequence: CDR1 LNHNV, CDR2 YYDKDF (reference sequence). This CDR3 region has 15 residues. CDR3 nucleotide sequence: TGTGCCACCAGCATTGATGGCGGGAGCTCCTACGAGCAGTACTTC. Translation gives CATSIDGGSSYEQYF.

This clone was recorded only once. The V and J genes are TRBV4-3 and TRBJ1-5, with 8 bases lining up with TRBD1. The CDR3 has 15 residues. V shed 2 bases, J shed 4 bases, and the junction held 4 bases outside the gene matches. Germline V CDR1 and CDR2: LGHNA, YSLEER. The DNA of the CDR3 is TGCGCCAGCAGCCAAACAGGGGGTTGGAATCAGCCCCAGCATTTT. It codes for CASSQTGGWNQPQHF.

The chain uses TRBV9 and TRBJ2-7, with TRBD2 identical over 9 bases. Per germline, CDR1 SGDLS and CDR2 YYNGEE. The V gene end was trimmed by 1 base and the J gene end by 2 bases; junction bases not matched to a gene: 4. The CDR3 totals 15 residues. This CDR3 is CASSVFSGSTYEQYF. CDR3 nucleotide sequence: TGTGCCAGCAGCGTATTTAGCGGGAGTACCTACGAGCAGTACTTC.

The chain combines TRBV27 with TRBJ1-2; D possibly corresponds to TRBD1 (6 bases). Germline CDR1 MNHEY, CDR2 SMNVEV (reference sequence). This CDR3 contains 13 residues. With 3 bases removed from V and 8 bases from J, the gap between germline ends came to 13 bases. For the CDR3, the DNA is TGTGCCAGCAGTTTCGGGCAGGGGTACGGCTACACCTTC. The encoded protein is CASSFGQGYGYTF.

The V and J genes are TRBV6-1 and TRBJ1-5; TRBD1 might be the D (5 bases). The CDR3 spans 18 residues. The germline V gene has CDR1 MNHNS and CDR2 SASEGT. The V end was cut by 3 bases, the J end by 1 base, with 19 bases between. The CDR3 nucleotides are TGTGCCAGCAGTGAGTGGGGCGGGGAAGGAGGGAGCAATCAGCCCCAGCATTTT. Its translation: CASSEWGGEGGSNQPQHF.

The V call is TRBV14, the J call TRBJ2-2; maybe TRBD1 (5 bases). Trimming removed 0 bases from V and 4 bases from J, with 12 bases in between. CDR3 length equals 16 residues. Germline loops: CDR1 SGHDN, CDR2 FVKESK. The DNA for the CDR3 is TGTGCCAGCAGCCAAGATCAGATAGGGGTCACCGGGGAGCTGTTTTTT. Amino acid sequence: CASSQDQIGVTGELFF.

For the CDR3, the DNA is TGTGCCACCAGCAGAGGTCGGGGGGAGGGGCCAGATACGCAGTATTTT. Amino acid sequence: CATSRGRGEGPDTQYF. The rearrangement joins TRBV15 to TRBJ2-3, with 7 bases fitting TRBD2. V shed 1 base, J shed 4 bases, and the junction held 8 bases outside the gene matches. The CDR3 is 16 residues long. Per germline, CDR1 LNHNV and CDR2 YYDKDF (reference sequence).

The rearrangement joins TRBV4-1 to TRBJ2-1; D perhaps matches TRBD2 (6 bases). Deletions cut 3 bases from V and 5 bases from J, with 14 bases between. The germline V gene encodes CDR1 MGHRA and CDR2 YSYEKL. CDR3 length: 15 residues. Written as DNA, the CDR3 is TGCGCCAGCAGCCACCCTACCGGGACTCACAATGAGCAGTTCTTC. This codes for CASSHPTGTHNEQFF.

The V call is TRBV7-3, the J call TRBJ2-5, with D possibly being TRBD1 (5 bases). CDR1 and CDR2 (germline): SGHTA, FQGTGA. The CDR3 runs to 16 residues. The V and J ends lost 2 bases and 5 bases respectively, with 18 bases between them. The CDR3 bases are TGTGCCAGCAGCTTAGGGGCTTTCCCACCGGGTGAGACCCAGTACTTC. Protein sequence: CASSLGAFPPGETQYF.

V usage is TRBV6-4 and J usage is TRBJ2-7, with D perhaps matching TRBD1 (6 bases). The CDR3 runs to 12 residues. In germline, CDR1 is MRHNA, CDR2 SNTAGT. Trimming shortened V by 8 bases and J by 4 bases, and 12 bases separated the two germline ends. DNA of the CDR3: TGTGCCAGCCCCGGGACATTGTACGAGCAGTACTTC. It codes for CASPGTLYEQYF.

The V and J genes are TRBV30 and TRBJ2-3, with 14 bases identical to TRBD2. CDR1 is GTSNPN and CDR2 is SVGIG in the germline V gene (reference sequence). Trimming cost V 5 bases and J 6 bases; bases outside gene matches: 10. This CDR3 has 16 amino acids. CDR3 DNA sequence: TGTGCCTGGGCCACCGGACTAGCGGGGGGAAGGGATACGCAGTATTTT. It codes for CAWATGLAGGRDTQYF.